The next 17 T cell receptor beta chains were all read from a single sample in a study of blood T cells in healthy people across ages. Through a sample-barcoded 5' primer and a J-beta primer mix, a second PCR was run for about 6 to 11 cycles. In TCRdb, the 5' RACE reads were re-called with MiXCR into one record per CDR3 protein. The table records almost 1 million distinct CDR3 sequences, 45% to 60% of them present only once. Sequences were obtained from blood. The origin of the receptors is a woman aged 60 to 75 in good health.

The chain is built from TRBV14 and TRBJ1-1; no reliable D call. V was clipped by 1 base and J by 0 bases, with 6 bases between them. This CDR3 contains 14 residues. Germline V gene data show CDR1 as SGHDN and CDR2 as FVKESK. The CDR3 DNA reads as TGTGCCAGCAGCCAAGCTCAGCTGAACACTGAAGCTTTCTTT. Its protein is CASSQAQLNTEAFF.

The chain carries TRBV28 and TRBJ2-1, with 7 positions matching TRBD2. Germline CDR1 is MDHEN and CDR2 is SYDVKM. The CDR3 contains 15 residues. With 6 bases clipped from V and 8 bases from J, the junction kept 13 bases outside the gene matches. This CDR3 is CASSSPGGPLDEQFF. For the CDR3, the DNA is TGTGCCAGCAGCTCTCCGGGAGGCCCCTTGGATGAGCAGTTCTTC.

This clonotype was seen only a few times. The J gene is TRBJ1-2, the V gene TRBV4-1; D gene unclear. The germline CDR1 and CDR2 sequences are MGHRA and YSYEKL. Trimming took 0 bases from V and 4 from J, leaving 9 bases between them. The CDR3 loop spans 14 amino acids. CDR3 sequence reads: CASSQDSRSYGYTF. CDR3 bases: TGCGCCAGCAGCCAAGATAGCAGGAGCTATGGCTACACCTTC.

This clonotype was seen only a few times. This sequence joins TRBV6-5 and TRBJ2-1, with D uncertain. Trimming stripped 6 bases from V and 7 bases from J, with 13 bases between. Germline loops: CDR1 MNHEY, CDR2 SVGAGI. The CDR3 is 13 amino acids. DNA for the CDR3: TGTGCCAGCAGACGTGGCAGGTCGAATGAGCAGTTCTTC. Protein sequence: CASRRGRSNEQFF.

The chain uses TRBV6-5 and TRBJ2-7; 9 bases agree with TRBD1. The ends lost 6 bases at V and 4 bases at J; junction bases unmatched: 7. Germline CDR1 MNHEY, CDR2 SVGAGI. The CDR3 is made up of 14 amino acids. The CDR3 is CASSSTGGKYEQYF. CDR3 bases: TGTGCCAGCAGCTCCACAGGGGGCAAGTACGAGCAGTACTTC.

This clonotype was seen more than once but under ten times. This sequence joins TRBV3-1 and TRBJ1-2; possible D gene TRBD1, 5 bases. CDR1 LGHDT and CDR2 YNNKEL come from the germline V gene (reference sequence). V gave up 4 bases and J gave up 8 bases, with 20 bases separating them. CDR3 length: 15 residues. CDR3 sequence (DNA): TGTGCCAGCAGCCGTACACGGCAGGGCTGGGGAGGCTACACCTTC. Amino acid sequence: CASSRTRQGWGGYTF.

The V and J genes are TRBV7-2 and TRBJ1-2; possibly TRBD1 for D (6 bases). The CDR3 runs 16 residues. Trimming took 6 bases from V and 10 from J, leaving 27 bases between them. From germline, CDR1 is SGHTA and CDR2 FQGNSA. CDR3 nucleotide sequence: TGTGCCAGCAGTCGATCCTACAGGGAGCTAGGAGTTGACTACACCTTC. Protein product: CASSRSYRELGVDYTF.

The chain uses TRBV20-1 and TRBJ2-1; 9 positions agree with TRBD2. V dropped 0 bases and J dropped 4; count of bases not matched to a gene: 4. The CDR3 has 15 amino acids. CDR1 DFQATT and CDR2 SNEGSKA come from the germline V gene (reference sequence). The CDR3 DNA reads TGCAGTGCTAGAGATCGACTAGCGGCTTACAATGAGCAGTTCTTC. Translating gives CSARDRLAAYNEQFF.

In this sample, this clonotype turned up a few times. The chain is built from TRBV4-3 and TRBJ2-5; no reliable D call. Germline V CDR1 and CDR2: LGHNA, YSLEER. The germline V and J ends were trimmed by 1 base and 3 bases, with 12 bases remaining between them. The CDR3 has 15 residues. This CDR3 reads CASSQGALGEETQYF. DNA for the CDR3: TGCGCCAGCAGCCAAGGCGCCCTTGGGGAAGAGACCCAGTACTTC.

This clonotype showed up just a few times. The V and J genes are TRBV20-1 and TRBJ2-7, with D perhaps matching TRBD1 (6 bases). CDR1 DFQATT and CDR2 SNEGSKA come from the germline V gene (reference sequence). V gave up 6 bases and J gave up 4 bases, with 19 bases separating them. This CDR3 comprises 14 residues. The CDR3: CSATRAGTTYEQYF. DNA for the CDR3: TGCAGTGCCACAAGAGCCGGGACAACTTACGAGCAGTACTTC.

The chain joins TRBV18 to TRBJ2-5; 9 bases are shared with TRBD1. This CDR3 contains 18 residues. The J segment lost 3 bases and the V segment lost 3 bases, leaving 14 bases of the junction unmatched. CDR1 KGHSH and CDR2 LQKENI come from the germline V gene. CDR3 sequence (DNA): TGTGCCAGCTCACCTGGGGCGGTAACAGGGGGCACAGAAGAGACCCAGTACTTC. Protein sequence: CASSPGAVTGGTEETQYF.

The chain employs TRBV21-1 and TRBJ2-1; the table's D gene call, TRBD1, was not cross checked with the DNA. The tail of the sequence fits TRBJ2-7 better, so the J call may be wrong. TRBV21-1 is a listed pseudogene. The CDR3 runs 16 residues. CDR3 DNA: TGTGCCAGCAGCCCCCGGGACAGGACCCTAATCCACGAGCAGTACTTC. The encoded protein is CASSPRDRTLIHEQYF.

This sequence joins TRBV21-1 and TRBJ2-3; TRBD2, the D gene given by the table, was not confirmed from the DNA. TRBV21-1 is reported as a pseudogene. This CDR3 spans 16 amino acids. CDR3 bases: TGTGCCAGCAGCAAAGCGCTGAGGGACCACACAGATACGCAGTATTTT. Residues: CASSKALRDHTDTQYF.

The chain links TRBV3-1 to TRBJ2-1, with 10 bases that match TRBD2. V trimming: 7 bases; J trimming: 5 bases; junction bases outside the gene matches: 14. This CDR3 spans 17 amino acids. Per the germline V gene, CDR1 is LGHDT and CDR2 is YNNKEL (reference sequence). Written as DNA, the CDR3 is TGTGCCAGCACCGCGGGTTTAGCGGGAGGAGGGAACAATGAGCAGTTCTTC. It translates to CASTAGLAGGGNNEQFF.

On this clonotype: The junction departs from the called germline gene at one end, perhaps through a read error. CDR3 loop: CASSGGRTYGFTF. In DNA form, the CDR3 reads TGTGCCAGCAGCGGGGGACGGACCTATGGCTTCACCTTC. The J gene is TRBJ1-2, the V gene TRBV5-6; tentative D call: TRBD1 (5 bases). Germline V gives CDR1 SGHDT, CDR2 YYEEEE. The CDR3 contains 13 residues.

J is TRBJ2-7 and V is TRBV10-2; 10 bases are shared with TRBD1. The CDR3 runs to 13 residues. Germline V CDR1 and CDR2: WSHSY, SAAADI. The ends lost 8 bases at V and 6 bases at J; junction bases unmatched: 7. In nucleotides, the CDR3 is TGCGCCAGCGGGGACAGGGGCCCTCTCGAGCAGTACTTC. It codes for CASGDRGPLEQYF.

The chain joins TRBV4-1 to TRBJ2-5, with D perhaps matching TRBD1 (5 bases). The germline V gene encodes CDR1 MGHRA and CDR2 YSYEKL. This CDR3 has 16 residues. The ends were cut back, 5 bases at V and 4 bases at J, with 20 bases in the middle. The CDR3 coding sequence is TGCGCCAGCAGCTTTAAACTGACAGCGCCAGGAGAGACCCAGTACTTC. Protein product: CASSFKLTAPGETQYF.